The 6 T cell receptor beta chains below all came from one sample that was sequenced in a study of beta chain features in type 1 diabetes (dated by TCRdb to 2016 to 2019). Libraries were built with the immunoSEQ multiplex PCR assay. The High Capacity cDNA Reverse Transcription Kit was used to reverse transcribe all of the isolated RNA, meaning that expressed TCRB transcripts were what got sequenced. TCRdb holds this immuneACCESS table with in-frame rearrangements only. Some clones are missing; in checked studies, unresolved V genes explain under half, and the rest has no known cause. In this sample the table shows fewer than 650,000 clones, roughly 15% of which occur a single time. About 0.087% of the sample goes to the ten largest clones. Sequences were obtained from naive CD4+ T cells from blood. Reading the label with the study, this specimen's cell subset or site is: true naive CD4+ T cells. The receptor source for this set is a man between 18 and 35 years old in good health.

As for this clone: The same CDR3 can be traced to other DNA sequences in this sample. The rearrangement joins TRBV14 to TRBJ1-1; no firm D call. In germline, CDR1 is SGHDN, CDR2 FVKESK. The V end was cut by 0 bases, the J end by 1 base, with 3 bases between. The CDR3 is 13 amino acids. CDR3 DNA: TGTGCCAGCAGCCAAGAAAGGAACACTGAAGCTTTCTTT. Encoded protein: CASSQERNTEAFF. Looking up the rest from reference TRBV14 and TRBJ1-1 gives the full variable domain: EAGVTQFPSHSVIEKGQTVTLRCDPISGHDNLYWYRRVMGKEIKFLLHFVKESKQDESGMPNNRFLAERTGGTYSTLKVQPAELEDSGVYFCASSQERNTEAFFGQGTRLTVV.

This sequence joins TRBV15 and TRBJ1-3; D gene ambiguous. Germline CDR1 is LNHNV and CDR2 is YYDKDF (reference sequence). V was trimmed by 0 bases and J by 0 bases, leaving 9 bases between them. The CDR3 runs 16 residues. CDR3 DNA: TGTGCCACCAGCAGAGATGTGGGCGACTCTGGAAACACCATATATTTT. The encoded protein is CATSRDVGDSGNTIYF.

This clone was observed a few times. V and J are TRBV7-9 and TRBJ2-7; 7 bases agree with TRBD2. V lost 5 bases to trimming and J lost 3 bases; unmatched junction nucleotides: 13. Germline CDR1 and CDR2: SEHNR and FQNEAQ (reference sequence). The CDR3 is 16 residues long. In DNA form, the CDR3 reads TGTGCCAGCAGCCCCCGCTTAAGCGGGGCCGTCTACGAGCAGTACTTC. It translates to CASSPRLSGAVYEQYF.

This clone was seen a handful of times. The CDR3 is CASRTSTDTQYF. The CDR3 DNA is TGTGCCAGCCGGACTAGCACAGATACGCAGTATTTT. The chain has TRBV6-6 and TRBJ2-3; D possibly corresponds to TRBD2 (5 bases). The CDR3 extends over 12 amino acids. The V and J ends lost 8 bases and 0 bases respectively, with 6 bases between them. Germline assignment: CDR1 MNHNY and CDR2 SVGAGI (reference sequence).

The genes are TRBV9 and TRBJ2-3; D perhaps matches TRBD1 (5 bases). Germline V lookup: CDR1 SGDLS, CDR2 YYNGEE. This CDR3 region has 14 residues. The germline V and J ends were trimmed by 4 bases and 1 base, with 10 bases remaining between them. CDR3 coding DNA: TGTGCCAGCAGCCGCAGGGCGGGCACAGATACGCAGTATTTT. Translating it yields CASSRRAGTDTQYF.

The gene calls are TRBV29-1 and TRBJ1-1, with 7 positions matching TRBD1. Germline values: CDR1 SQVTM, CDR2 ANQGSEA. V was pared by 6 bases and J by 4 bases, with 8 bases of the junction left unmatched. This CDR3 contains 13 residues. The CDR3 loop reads CSVEPQGGTEAFF. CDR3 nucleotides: TGCAGCGTGGAACCTCAGGGGGGCACTGAAGCTTTCTTT.